The source of this T cell receptor (beta chain) is a study of blood T cell repertoires in COVID-19. Across the study: Sites across the United States, Italy and Spain contributed samples from acute and convalescent COVID-19. PBMCs, B-cell-depleted T cells, or T cells provided the cDNA or gDNA that made up the material.

The CDR3 is made up of 12 amino acids. Per germline, CDR1 MNHEY and CDR2 SMNVEV (reference sequence). Unmatched junction bases numbered 1, after V lost 4 bases and J lost 6 bases. Seattle cases were enrolled at active infection and followed longitudinally. Libraries were prepared by immunoSEQ multiplex PCR; TCRdb keeps only in-frame clonotypes and omits some of them. The sample lists approximately 460,000 clones, roughly nine tenths occurring once. The clonotype comes from a man younger than 35 with COVID-19, enrolled during active disease. The sample comprised peripheral blood. The rearrangement links TRBV27 to TRBJ2-3; TRBD2 matches 7 bases. This chain's CDR3 is CASSWGGDTQYF. The CDR3 nucleotides read TGTGCCAGCAGTTGGGGGGGGGATACGCAGTATTTT.